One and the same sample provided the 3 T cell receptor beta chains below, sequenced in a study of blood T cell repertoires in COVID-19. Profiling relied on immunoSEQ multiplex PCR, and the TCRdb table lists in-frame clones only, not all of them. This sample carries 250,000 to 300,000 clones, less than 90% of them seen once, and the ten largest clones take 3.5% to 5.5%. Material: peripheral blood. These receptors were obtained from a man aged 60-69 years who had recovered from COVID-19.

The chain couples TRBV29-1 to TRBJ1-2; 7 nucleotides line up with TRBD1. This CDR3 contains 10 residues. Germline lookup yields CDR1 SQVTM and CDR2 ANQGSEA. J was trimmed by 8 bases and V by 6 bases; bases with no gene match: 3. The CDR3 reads CSVGTVGYTF. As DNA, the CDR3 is TGCAGCGTCGGGACAGTAGGCTACACCTTC.

CDR3 in DNA: TGTGCCAGCAGTTACGTCCCGGGGTCCGAGCAGTACTTC. It is translated as CASSYVPGSEQYF. This chain links TRBV6-5 with TRBJ2-7, with D possibly TRBD2 on 5 matching bases. CDR1 and CDR2 from the germline V gene are MNHEY and SVGAGI. This CDR3 region has 13 residues. With 2 bases removed from V and 6 bases from J, the gap between germline ends came to 11 bases.

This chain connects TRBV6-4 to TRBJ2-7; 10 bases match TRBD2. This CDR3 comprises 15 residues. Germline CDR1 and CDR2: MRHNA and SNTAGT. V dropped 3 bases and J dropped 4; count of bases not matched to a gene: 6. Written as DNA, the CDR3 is TGTGCCAGCAGTGAAGGCCTAGCGGGAGTATACGAGCAGTACTTC. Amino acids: CASSEGLAGVYEQYF.